These 10 T cell receptor beta chains were sequenced from one sample in a study of T cell responses to AZD1222 COVID-19 vaccine (dated by TCRdb to about 2021). The library relied on the immunoSEQ multiplex PCR assay. Held by TCRdb, this immuneACCESS table contains in-frame sequences only and omits some clones. Under half of the omission traces to an unresolved V gene where checked; the cause of the rest is unknown. Recorded for this sample are 100,000 to 150,000 clones; approximately 88% of them occurred a single time. The ten top clones hold about 1.6% of the sample. The intended sense of this specimen's time point label: baseline before first vaccination. This specimen consisted of peripheral blood, obtained on day 0 of AZD1222 vaccination. The receptors were gathered from an adult in good health.

To note about this clone: One junction end does not reproduce the germline sequence, and a read error may be involved. The rearrangement uses TRBV27 and TRBJ2-5, with a possible D match to TRBD1 (6 bases). Germline assignment: CDR1 MNHEY and CDR2 SMNVEV (reference sequence). The CDR3 loop spans 12 amino acids. CDR3 sequence (DNA): TGCCCACAGGGTACCCATCAAGAGACCCAGTACTTC. It codes for CPQGTHQETQYF.

V gene TRBV6-1 combines with J gene TRBJ2-7, with unresolved D. The CDR3 covers 14 residues. Trimming removed 0 bases at V and 2 bases at J, with 8 bases between. Germline CDR1 and CDR2: MNHNS and SASEGT. The CDR3 spells CASSEAGPPYEQYF. DNA for the CDR3: TGTGCCAGCAGTGAAGCAGGGCCTCCCTACGAGCAGTACTTC.

The CDR3, as DNA: TGTGCCATCCCTGGGACAGGGGGACTTGGCTACACCTTC. It encodes CAIPGTGGLGYTF. J is TRBJ1-2 and V is TRBV24-1, with 11 nucleotides matching TRBD1. The junction had 8 bases not matched to a gene; V was cut back by 11 bases and J by 7 bases. CDR1 and CDR2 (germline): KGHDR, SFDVKD. The CDR3 is 13 amino acids.

J is TRBJ2-1 and V is TRBV27; 8 bases align to TRBD2. V was clipped by 5 bases and J by 1 base; unmatched bases: 4. Germline assignment: CDR1 MNHEY and CDR2 SMNVEV (reference sequence). The CDR3 loop spans 15 amino acids. The CDR3 DNA reads TGTGCCAGCAGTAAGCGGGAGAAGTCCTACAATGAGCAGTTCTTC. Residues: CASSKREKSYNEQFF.

In DNA, the CDR3 is TGTGCCACCGGGACAGGGCTGCCCTACGAGCGGCAGTACTTC. It translates to CATGTGLPYERQYF. This chain uses TRBV6-5 with TRBJ2-7, with 9 bases fitting TRBD1. From germline, CDR1 is MNHEY and CDR2 SVGAGI. CDR3 length: 14 amino acids. Unmatched junction bases numbered 16, after V lost 10 bases and J lost 9 bases.

V gene TRBV2 combines with J gene TRBJ1-4; possibly TRBD1 for D (5 bases). The V end lost 4 bases, the J end lost 8 bases, and 17 bases lay between the germline ends. The CDR3 consists of 15 residues. Germline assignment: CDR1 SNHLY and CDR2 FYNNEI. The CDR3 sequence is CASSVMSGTLEKLFF. The CDR3 coding sequence is TGTGCCAGCAGTGTTATGTCGGGGACGCTCGAAAAACTGTTTTTT. Together with reference TRBV2 and TRBJ1-4, the CDR3 gives the full variable domain: EPEVTQTPSHQVTQMGQEVILRCVPISNHLYFYWYRQILGQKVEFLVSFYNNEISEKSEIFDDQFSVERPDGSNFTLKIRSTKLEDSAMYFCASSVMSGTLEKLFFGSGTQLSVL.

This chain links TRBV11-2 with TRBJ2-7; no reliable D call. The ends were cut back, 2 bases at V and 3 bases at J, with 11 bases in the middle. The CDR3 is 14 residues long. Per germline, CDR1 SGHAT and CDR2 FQNNGV. The chain's CDR3 is CASSLSAGFYEQYF. In nucleotides, the CDR3 is TGTGCCAGCAGCTTATCCGCTGGGTTCTACGAGCAGTACTTC.

V gene TRBV6-1 combines with J gene TRBJ1-5; D is ambiguous. Trimming cost V 1 base and J 2 bases, with 12 bases left between them. From germline, CDR1 is MNHNS and CDR2 SASEGT. The CDR3 has 16 residues. DNA for the CDR3: TGTGCCAGCAGTGAAGTTGAGGGCATGGGCAATCAGCCCCAGCATTTT. This translates into CASSEVEGMGNQPQHF.

The chain joins TRBV11-1 to TRBJ1-1; TRBD1 matches at 7 bases. From germline, CDR1 is SGHAT and CDR2 FQDESV (reference sequence). This CDR3 comprises 13 residues. Trimming at V came to 5 bases and at J to 8 bases, leaving 8 bases not matched to a gene. CDR3: CASSAHRGAEAFF. The CDR3 DNA is TGTGCCAGCAGCGCCCACAGGGGCGCAGAAGCTTTCTTT.

J is TRBJ2-1 and V is TRBV29-1, with D hard to call. CDR1 SQVTM and CDR2 ANQGSEA come from the germline V gene. V dropped 5 bases and J dropped 2 bases, with 10 bases sitting between them. This CDR3 has 13 amino acids. CDR3 nucleotide sequence: TGCAGCGTTTTCAGGACCACCTACAATGAGCAGTTCTTC. The encoded protein is CSVFRTTYNEQFF.